This entry lists 13 T cell receptor beta chains sequenced from one sample in a study of blood T cells in healthy people across ages. A second PCR, run for about 7 to 11 cycles, used a sample-barcoded 5' primer plus a J-beta primer mix. TCRdb used MiXCR to reprocess the 5' RACE reads, holding one entry per CDR3 protein. The table lists 500,000 to 600,000 distinct CDR3 sequences, 25% to 30% of them singletons. Material: blood. The receptors originated from a woman aged 70-85 years in good health.

This sequence joins TRBV6-5 and TRBJ1-4; D is possibly TRBD1 (6 bases). CDR3 size: 17 residues. With 4 bases removed from V and 2 bases from J, the gap between germline ends came to 17 bases. Germline-derived CDR1 and CDR2 are MNHEY and SVGAGI. In DNA form, the CDR3 reads TGTGCCAGCAGTTCCCGCGTGGGGGCGTATACTAATGAAAAACTGTTTTTT. This encodes CASSSRVGAYTNEKLFF.

The chain employs TRBV9 and TRBJ1-1; the D gene is possibly TRBD1 (6 bases). Trimming removed 3 bases from V and 2 bases from J, with 14 bases in between. This CDR3 comprises 15 residues. Germline V gene sequence: CDR1 SGDLS, CDR2 YYNGEE. The CDR3 sequence is CASSARTASNTEAFF. The CDR3 DNA reads as TGTGCCAGCAGCGCCCGGACAGCGTCCAACACTGAAGCTTTCTTT.

This clonotype came up many times. The chain uses TRBV20-1 and TRBJ2-3, with D perhaps assigned TRBD1 or TRBD2 (5 bases each). V shed 7 bases and J shed 1 base, with 18 bases lying between them. Germline V lookup: CDR1 DFQATT, CDR2 SNEGSKA (reference sequence). The CDR3 is made up of 15 amino acids. The CDR3, as DNA: TGCAGTGTCGGGACCCTTAATCGGGGCACAGATACGCAGTATTTT. Translating gives CSVGTLNRGTDTQYF.

CDR3 sequence reads: CASSLVGGGASETQYF. Written as DNA, the CDR3 is TGTGCCAGCAGCTTAGTGGGTGGGGGGGCGTCGGAGACCCAGTACTTC. This sequence joins TRBV7-2 and TRBJ2-5; perhaps TRBD2 as D (7 bases). CDR1 and CDR2 from the germline V gene are SGHTA and FQGNSA. The CDR3 consists of 16 residues. The V and J ends lost 1 base and 5 bases respectively, with 17 bases between them.

V gene TRBV20-1 combines with J gene TRBJ2-7; D call uncertain. The CDR3 has 14 residues. The V gene's germline CDR1 is DFQATT and CDR2 SNEGSKA (reference sequence). V lost 0 bases, J lost 0 bases, and 9 bases lay in between. CDR3 in amino acids: CSARDQGLSYEQYF. The CDR3 DNA reads as TGCAGTGCTAGAGATCAAGGGCTCTCCTACGAGCAGTACTTC.

This clonotype was detected only a few times. The chain recombines TRBV9 with TRBJ1-2; 7 nucleotides line up with TRBD1. The V gene's germline CDR1 is SGDLS and CDR2 YYNGEE. After removal of 2 bases from V and 8 bases from J, the junction contained 6 bases not matched to a gene. The CDR3 contains 13 residues. The DNA for the CDR3 is TGTGCCAGCAGCGTCGGACAGGAGCACGGCTACACCTTC. Translated: CASSVGQEHGYTF.

This clonotype was seen a single time. This chain links TRBV20-1 with TRBJ2-2; 8 nucleotides align to TRBD1. This CDR3 is 17 amino acids long. V shed 5 bases, J shed 3 bases, and the junction held 14 bases outside the gene matches. In germline, CDR1 is DFQATT, CDR2 SNEGSKA (reference sequence). This CDR3 is CSAHPPPGQVYTGELFF. The CDR3 DNA follows: TGCAGTGCTCATCCCCCTCCGGGACAGGTGTACACCGGGGAGCTGTTTTTT.

There are a few counts of this clonotype. The chain joins TRBV20-1 to TRBJ1-1, with D possibly TRBD1 on 6 matching bases. In germline, CDR1 is DFQATT, CDR2 SNEGSKA (reference sequence). The V end lost 1 base, the J end lost 1 base, and 16 bases lay between the germline ends. The CDR3 consists of 16 residues. For the CDR3, the DNA is TGCAGTGCTAGAGGGGCCCCTACAGGGTGGAACACTGAAGCTTTCTTT. Translated: CSARGAPTGWNTEAFF.

This clonotype was found once. The rearrangement joins TRBV5-1 to TRBJ2-7; TRBD1 matches 9 bases. V shed 6 bases and J 0 bases; nucleotides not matched to a gene: 7. The germline CDR1 and CDR2 sequences are SGHRS and YFSETQ. CDR3 size: 15 residues. The chain's CDR3 is CASNPTGGYSYEQYF. The CDR3 DNA sequence: TGCGCCAGCAACCCGACAGGGGGTTACTCCTACGAGCAGTACTTC. Variable domain in full (rest from reference TRBV5-1 and TRBJ2-7): KAGVTQTPRYLIKTRGQQVTLSCSPISGHRSVSWYQQTPGQGLQFLFEYFSETQRNKGNFPGRFSGRQFSNSRSEMNVSTLELGDSALYLCASNPTGGYSYEQYFGPGTRLTVT.

The gene calls are TRBV5-1 and TRBJ1-2; TRBD1 is a possible D gene (6 bases). Germline loops: CDR1 SGHRS, CDR2 YFSETQ. CDR3 length: 14 residues. The V gene lost 2 bases and the J gene lost 5 bases, with 13 bases spanning the gap. The CDR3 loop is CASSLDRTDYGYTF. DNA for the CDR3: TGCGCCAGCAGCTTAGACAGGACGGATTATGGCTACACCTTC.

V gene TRBV20-1 combines with J gene TRBJ1-2, with unresolved D. This CDR3 contains 12 residues. Trimming took 5 bases from V and 4 from J, leaving 11 bases between them. Germline V gene sequence: CDR1 DFQATT, CDR2 SNEGSKA (reference sequence). For the CDR3, the DNA is TGCAGTGCTTTAGAGGGTGTCTATGGCTACACCTTC. This gives the protein CSALEGVYGYTF.

This clonotype was counted many times. V and J are TRBV12-3 or TRBV12-4 and TRBJ2-3, with 11 bases fitting TRBD2. There are 14 residues in the CDR3. The ends lost 6 bases at V and 1 base at J; junction bases unmatched: 0. The CDR3 nucleotides are TGTGCCAGCAGGGGACTAGCGGGCACAGATACGCAGTATTTT. Encoded protein: CASRGLAGTDTQYF.

This clonotype turned up a few times. The chain recombines TRBV20-1 with TRBJ2-5; 7 positions match TRBD1. The end of the DNA is better explained by TRBJ2-7, so the J call may be wrong. The CDR3 contains 14 residues. Germline-derived CDR1 and CDR2 are DFQATT and SNEGSKA (reference sequence). For the CDR3, the DNA is TGCAGTGCTGGGGAAATCTTGACAGGGTACGAGCAGTACTTC. Protein sequence: CSAGEILTGYEQYF.